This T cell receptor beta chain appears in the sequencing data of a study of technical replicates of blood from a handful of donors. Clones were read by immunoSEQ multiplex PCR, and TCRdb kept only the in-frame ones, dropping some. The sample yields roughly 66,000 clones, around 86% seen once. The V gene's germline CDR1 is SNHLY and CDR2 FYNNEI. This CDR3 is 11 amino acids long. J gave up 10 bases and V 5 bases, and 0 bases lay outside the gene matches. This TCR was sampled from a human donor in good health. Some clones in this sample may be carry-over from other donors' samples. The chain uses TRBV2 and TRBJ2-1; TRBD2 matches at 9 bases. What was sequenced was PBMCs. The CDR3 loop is CASSLAGEQFF. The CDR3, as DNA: TGTGCCAGCAGTCTAGCGGGAGAGCAGTTCTTC.